The clone carrying this TCR beta chain was observed many times. No antigen is known for it. Individuals selected for sequencing had exhibited CD8+CD57+ cell expansion on flow cytometry. In all patients, the disease was severe acquired aplastic anemia. The template for TCR beta VDJ and CDR3 sequence profiling was genomic DNA. Each CDR3 protein is one row after TCRdb ran MiXCR on the reads. In the table there are hundreds of thousands of distinct CDR3 sequences, about three fifths of which are singletons. This sample is drawn from a study of CD8+CD57+ T cells in acquired aplastic anemia. Study-wide context: DNA from sorted CD4+ and CD8+ cells averaged roughly 3.2 ug.

Findings of the study overall: Patients and controls shared twenty-nine CD8+ CDR3 sequences, highly expressed in patients.

Germline V lookup: CDR1 SGHDT, CDR2 YYEEEE. V shed 4 bases and J shed 5 bases, with 15 bases lying between them. The CDR3 sequence is 14 residues long. The V call is TRBV5-6, the J call TRBJ2-5; D could derive from TRBD1 or TRBD2 (7 bases each). The sequence was obtained from a human donor with aplastic anemia. Sequenced sample: sorted CD4+, CD8+, or CD8+CD57+ T cells (not recorded which) from PBMCs. The CDR3 region has the DNA TGTGCCAGCAGCATTCAGGGGGGGTTTGAGACCCAGTACTTC. Translating gives CASSIQGGFETQYF. The full variable domain, with the rest looked up from reference TRBV5-6 and TRBJ2-5, is DAGVTQSPTHLIKTRGQQVTLRCSPKSGHDTVSWYQQALGQGPQFIFQYYEEEERQRGNFPDRFSGHQFPNYSSELNVNALLLGDSALYLCASSIQGGFETQYFGPGTRLLVL.